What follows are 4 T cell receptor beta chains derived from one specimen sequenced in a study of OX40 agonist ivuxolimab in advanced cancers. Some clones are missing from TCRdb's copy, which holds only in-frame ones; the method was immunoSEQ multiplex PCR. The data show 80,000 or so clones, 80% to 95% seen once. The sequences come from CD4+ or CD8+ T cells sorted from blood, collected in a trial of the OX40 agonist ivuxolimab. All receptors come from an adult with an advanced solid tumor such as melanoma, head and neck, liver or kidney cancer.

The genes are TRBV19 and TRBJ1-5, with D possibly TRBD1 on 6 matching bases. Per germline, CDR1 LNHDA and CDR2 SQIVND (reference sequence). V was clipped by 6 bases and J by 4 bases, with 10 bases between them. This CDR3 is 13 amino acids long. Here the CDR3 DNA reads TGTGCCAGTAGCGGGACACCTAATCAGCCCCAGCATTTT. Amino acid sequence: CASSGTPNQPQHF.

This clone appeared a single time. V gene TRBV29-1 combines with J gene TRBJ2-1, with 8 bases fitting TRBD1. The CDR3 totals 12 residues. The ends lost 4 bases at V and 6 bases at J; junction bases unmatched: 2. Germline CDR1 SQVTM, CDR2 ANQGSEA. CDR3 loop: CSVGTGFNEQFF. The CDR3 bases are TGCAGCGTTGGGACAGGGTTCAATGAGCAGTTCTTC.

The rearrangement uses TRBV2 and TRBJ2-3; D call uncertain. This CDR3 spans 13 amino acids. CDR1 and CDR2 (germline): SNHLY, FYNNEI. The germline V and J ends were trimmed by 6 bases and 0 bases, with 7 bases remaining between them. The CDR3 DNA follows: TGTGCCAGCAGGACCGGGAGCACAGATACGCAGTATTTT. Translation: CASRTGSTDTQYF.

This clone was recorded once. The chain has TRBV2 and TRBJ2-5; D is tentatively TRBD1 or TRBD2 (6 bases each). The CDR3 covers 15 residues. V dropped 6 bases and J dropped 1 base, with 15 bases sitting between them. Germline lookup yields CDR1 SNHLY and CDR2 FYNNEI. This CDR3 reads CASRWGLARQETQYF. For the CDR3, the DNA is TGTGCCAGCAGGTGGGGGCTAGCGCGCCAAGAGACCCAGTACTTC. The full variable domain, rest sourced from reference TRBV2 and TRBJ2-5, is EPEVTQTPSHQVTQMGQEVILRCVPISNHLYFYWYRQILGQKVEFLVSFYNNEISEKSEIFDDQFSVERPDGSNFTLKIRSTKLEDSAMYFCASRWGLARQETQYFGPGTRLLVL.